The present T cell receptor (beta chain) was sequenced within a study of vaccination and CD4 T cells after COVID-19. Across the study: Collection of post-COVID samples occurred a median about 98 days after diagnosis, spanning a range of 35 to 161. Culture controls were given either a CEFX pool, an HIV-1 Nef pool, or no peptide.

The Oncomine TCR Beta short-read assay was what sequenced the DNA obtained from cultured CD4+ T cells. Each CDR3 protein gets one entry after TCRdb re-called the PCR reads with MiXCR. Here the sample spans about 12,000 distinct CDR3 sequences, around 78% being singletons. This clonotype appeared a single time. Antigen unknown. V was pared by 5 bases and J by 5 bases, with 10 bases between. This CDR3 has 13 residues. CDR1 MNHEY and CDR2 SMNVEV come from the germline V gene (reference sequence). Noted treatment: roughly ten-day PBMC culture with coronavirus spike peptide pools or control peptides (ViraFEST assay).

This sequence was found in a human donor who had recovered from COVID-19. The sequenced sample consisted of CD4+ T cells from blood, cultured in vitro. The chain joins TRBV27 to TRBJ2-1; unclear D gene. CDR3 DNA: TGTGCCAGCAGTCGGCCCGAGAACAATGAGCAGTTCTTC. Amino acid sequence: CASSRPENNEQFF.